This entry concerns a single T cell receptor beta chain. Its antigen is still unknown. The sample belongs to a study of cytomegalovirus exposure and HLA in healthy donors. Study as a whole: The roughly 120 million unique TCR beta sequences, from roughly 170 million T cells, were found by an earlier analysis. General observations from the study: On later analysis, the bulk of CMV-associated TCR beta chains appeared to be HLA-restricted. An analysis that was carried out later associated 16,951 TCR beta sequences with HLA alleles at 0.05 false discovery rate. The study designated fewer than 200 TCR beta chains cytomegalovirus-associated.

The V segment lost 6 bases and the J segment 0 bases; nucleotides outside the gene matches: 7. This CDR3 contains 17 residues. The germline V gene has CDR1 ENHRY and CDR2 SYGVKD. Primers for the PCR totalled 60 Vbeta and 13 Jbeta. Clones were read by immunoSEQ multiplex PCR, and TCRdb kept only the in-frame ones, dropping some. This repertoire shows more than 150,000 clones, 80% to 85% found once; its top ten account for approximately 0.26%. This chain joins TRBV10-3 and TRBJ1-5; 11 bases map to TRBD1. The clonotype comes from a boy aged 5-17 years in good health and CMV-seronegative. The sequenced sample was PBMCs. The CDR3 nucleotides are TGTGCCATCAGAAAAGGACAGGGGGCGTTTAGCAATCAGCCCCAGCATTTT. As protein: CAIRKGQGAFSNQPQHF.